This entry lists 8 T cell receptor beta chains sequenced from one sample in a study of tumor and adjacent non-tumor tissue in lung cancer. Three rounds of nested PCR, following a modified ARM-PCR protocol, produced the TCRbeta library. TCRdb independently ran MiXCR on the multiplex PCR reads; one entry per CDR3 protein. This sample yields 98,000 or so distinct CDR3 sequences, of which more than 80% are seen a single time; approximately 28% belongs to the top ten. The template was RNA from unsorted bulk tissue. This non-tumor lung sample came from over 3 cm beyond the tumor edge. Sequencing used distant non-tumor lung tissue. The receptors were sampled from a man aged 55 to 69 with small cell lung cancer.

This clonotype is a singleton in its sample. The chain uses TRBV20-1 and TRBJ2-1, with 11 bases identical to TRBD2. This CDR3 is 16 amino acids long. Germline values: CDR1 DFQATT, CDR2 SNEGSKA (reference sequence). V lost 5 bases, J lost 7 bases, and 13 bases stayed unmatched. The CDR3 spells CSARGPSGRLGNEQFF. The CDR3 DNA follows: TGCAGTGCTCGGGGGCCTAGCGGGAGGTTGGGGAATGAGCAGTTCTTC.

As to this clonotype: At one end, the junction sequence differs from germline, possibly due to a read error. This chain links TRBV11-3 with TRBJ2-1, with D maybe TRBD1 (6 bases). The length of the CDR3 is 13 residues. Germline loops: CDR1 SGHNT, CDR2 YENEEA. CDR3 protein: CAISLGLGTRLFF. CDR3 sequence (DNA): TGTGCCATCAGCTTAGGTCTAGGGACAAGACTGTTCTTC.

Note on this clonotype: One junction end does not reproduce the germline sequence, and a read error may be involved. This chain joins TRBV6-1 and TRBJ2-2, with D perhaps TRBD2 (5 bases). This CDR3 region has 15 residues. Germline CDR1 reads MNHNS; CDR2 reads SASEGT. CDR3 in amino acids: CASSVWVYSTGKLFF. The CDR3 DNA is TGTGCCAGCAGCGTGTGGGTTTATAGCACCGGGAAGCTGTTTTTT.

Comments on this clonotype: Given a much more abundant clone one base away, this may be a read error. V gene TRBV21-1 combines with J gene TRBJ2-3; the table's D gene call, TRBD1, was not cross checked with the DNA. TRBV21-1 is a documented pseudogene. This CDR3 comprises 14 residues. The CDR3: CAGHLPGTTDTRYF. Written as DNA, the CDR3 is TGTGCCGGACACTTACCGGGAACCACAGATACGCGGTATTTT.

Concerning this clonotype: A much bigger clone sits one base away, suggesting this may be a read error. This rearrangement joins TRBV7-9 to TRBJ2-3, with TRBD2 matching over 9 bases. Germline V gene sequence: CDR1 SEHNR, CDR2 FQNEAQ (reference sequence). This CDR3 spans 15 amino acids. CDR3 coding DNA: TGTGTCAGCAGCCCCCTCAGCGGGAGGACAGATACGCAGTATTTT. Translated, it gives CVSSPLSGRTDTQYF.

A word on this clonotype: At one of its ends the junction is not consistent with the germline gene, which may arise from a read error. The rearrangement uses TRBV5-5 and TRBJ2-2; perhaps TRBD2 as D (5 bases). CDR1 SGHKS and CDR2 YYEKEE come from the germline V gene (reference sequence). This CDR3 has 13 amino acids. The DNA for the CDR3 is TGTGCCACTACCCCCCCAGACACCGGGGAGATGTTTTTT. It yields the protein CATTPPDTGEMFF.

To note about this clonotype: One end of the junction is discordant with germline, which a read error may explain. The gene calls are TRBV4-2 and TRBJ2-2, with D perhaps matching TRBD2 (5 bases). The CDR3 is 16 residues long. Germline CDR1 reads LGHNA; CDR2 reads YNFKEQ. The CDR3 nucleotides are TGTGCCATCAGCCAGAATCTGAGGGCCAACACCGGGGAGCTATTTTTT. Its protein is CAISQNLRANTGELFF.

As to this clonotype: A much more abundant neighbour one base away suggests this may be a read error. The chain links TRBV20-1 to TRBJ2-7, with D unresolved. Deletions cut 8 bases from V and 7 bases from J, with 15 bases between. This CDR3 comprises 11 residues. Per the germline V gene, CDR1 is DFQATT and CDR2 is SNEGSKA (reference sequence). This CDR3 reads CSSHAGREQYF. The CDR3 DNA is TGCAGTTCGCATGCCGGGCGAGAGCAGTACTTC.